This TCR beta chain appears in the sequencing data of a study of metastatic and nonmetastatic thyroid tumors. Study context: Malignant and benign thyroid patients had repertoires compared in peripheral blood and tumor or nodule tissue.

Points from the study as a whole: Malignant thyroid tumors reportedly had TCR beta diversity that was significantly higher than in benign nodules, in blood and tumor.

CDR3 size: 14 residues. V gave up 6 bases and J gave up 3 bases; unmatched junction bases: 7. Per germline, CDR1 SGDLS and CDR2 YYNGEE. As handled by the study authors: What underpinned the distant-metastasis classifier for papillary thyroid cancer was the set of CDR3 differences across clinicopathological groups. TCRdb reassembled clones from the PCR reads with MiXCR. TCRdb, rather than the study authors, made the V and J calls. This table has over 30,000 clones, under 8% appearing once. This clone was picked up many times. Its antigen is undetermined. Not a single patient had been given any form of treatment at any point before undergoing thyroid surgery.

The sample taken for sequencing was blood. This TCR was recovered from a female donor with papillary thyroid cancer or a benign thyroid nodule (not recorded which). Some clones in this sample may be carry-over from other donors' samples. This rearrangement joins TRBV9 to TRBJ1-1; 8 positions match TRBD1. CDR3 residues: CASTRGRRDTEAFF. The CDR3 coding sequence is TGTGCCAGCACCAGGGGGCGCCGGGACACTGAAGCTTTCTTT.